The 27 T cell receptor beta chains in this list originate from one sample, sequenced in a study of control samples from healthy donors and cancer patients. Assay: immunoSEQ multiplex PCR; the TCRdb copy retains only in-frame clones and omits some. The repertoire holds some 130,000 clones, with roughly 89% as singletons. The sequencing sample was made of PBMCs. These receptors came from a man aged 45-60 years with head and neck cancer.

The chain carries TRBV5-5 and TRBJ1-3; the D is unclear. The germline V and J ends were trimmed by 0 bases and 4 bases, with 14 bases remaining between them. The CDR3 runs to 16 residues. Germline V lookup: CDR1 SGHKS, CDR2 YYEKEE (reference sequence). This chain's CDR3 is CASSLVLTVGGNTIYF. DNA for the CDR3: TGTGCCAGCAGCTTGGTCCTGACGGTTGGCGGAAACACCATATATTTT.

This chain connects TRBV6-5 to TRBJ1-1; 7 bases are a match to TRBD1. The junction had 2 bases not matched to a gene; V was cut back by 3 bases and J by 1 base. The CDR3 has 14 residues. From germline, CDR1 is MNHEY and CDR2 SVGAGI. In nucleotides, the CDR3 is TGTGCCAGCAGTTATCAGGGGGAGAACACTGAAGCTTTCTTT. The encoded protein is CASSYQGENTEAFF.

The chain joins TRBV7-9 to TRBJ2-7, with D tentatively TRBD2 (5 bases). With 5 bases removed from V and 0 bases from J, the gap between germline ends came to 20 bases. Germline lookup yields CDR1 SEHNR and CDR2 FQNEAQ (reference sequence). The CDR3 has 17 amino acids. The CDR3 region has the DNA TGTGCCAGCAGCGATGACGGATGGCGGGCCGGCTCCTACGAGCAGTACTTC. This sequence encodes CASSDDGWRAGSYEQYF.

A single count supports this clone. The V call is TRBV24-1, the J call TRBJ2-7, with 10 bases matching TRBD1. J was trimmed by 5 bases and V by 3 bases; bases with no gene match: 9. The CDR3 covers 16 residues. The V gene's germline CDR1 is KGHDR and CDR2 SFDVKD. This CDR3 is CATSDHRDRGLNEQYF. CDR3 in DNA: TGTGCCACCAGTGATCACCGCGACAGGGGGCTGAACGAGCAGTACTTC.

Comments on this clone: Relative to the germline gene, one junction end is altered; a read error may explain this. The chain joins TRBV3-1 (or the pseudogene TRBV3-2) to TRBJ1-4, with D possibly matching TRBD1 (5 bases). The CDR3 covers 11 residues. Germline V gives CDR1 LGHDT, CDR2 YNNKEL (reference sequence). As DNA, the CDR3 is TGTGCCAGCGGGGGAGGACTACCCCCAATTTTT. This translates into CASGGGLPPIF.

The chain couples TRBV18 to TRBJ2-5; 11 bases are a match to TRBD1. Germline V gene data show CDR1 as KGHSH and CDR2 as LQKENI. The CDR3 length is 14 residues. Losses at the gene ends were 4 bases for V and 2 bases for J; bases not matched to a gene: 0. The CDR3 here is CASSRDRGQETQYF. The CDR3 nucleotides are TGTGCCAGCTCACGGGACAGGGGGCAAGAGACCCAGTACTTC.

V is TRBV19 and J is TRBJ1-4; perhaps TRBD1 as D (5 bases). The germline V gene has CDR1 LNHDA and CDR2 SQIVND (reference sequence). V lost 3 bases to trimming and J lost 0 bases, with 8 bases between them. This CDR3 contains 15 residues. Written as DNA, the CDR3 is TGTGCCAGTAGTATGGGGGTTGCAACTAATGAAAAACTGTTTTTT. Protein product: CASSMGVATNEKLFF.

This clone was seen a single time. The chain links TRBV3-1 (or the pseudogene TRBV3-2) to TRBJ2-6; tentative D call: TRBD2 (5 bases). Trimming removed 0 bases from V and 2 bases from J, with 11 bases in between. Germline V gene sequence: CDR1 LGHDT, CDR2 YNNKEL (reference sequence). This CDR3 contains 17 residues. The CDR3 reads CASSQDAAAAGANVLTF. For the CDR3, the DNA is TGTGCCAGCAGCCAAGATGCAGCAGCGGCTGGGGCCAACGTCCTGACTTTC.

This sequence joins TRBV3-1 (or the pseudogene TRBV3-2) and TRBJ2-4; D not certain. Trimming took 3 bases from V and 5 from J, leaving 11 bases between them. Germline loops: CDR1 LGHDT, CDR2 YNNKEL (reference sequence). This CDR3 comprises 14 residues. The CDR3 nucleotides are TGTGCCAGCAGCCAGTGGCTGAGAGAAAACATTCAGTACTTC. Protein: CASSQWLRENIQYF.

The rearrangement links TRBV27 to TRBJ2-5; D unresolved. V was pared by 3 bases and J by 5 bases, with 19 bases between. This CDR3 is built from 16 residues. Germline V gene data show CDR1 as MNHEY and CDR2 as SMNVEV (reference sequence). CDR3 amino acids: CASSFSPSATAETQYF. In DNA form, the CDR3 reads TGTGCCAGCAGTTTCTCCCCCTCGGCGACCGCGGAGACCCAGTACTTC.

The gene calls are TRBV4-2 and TRBJ2-2; 9 positions agree with TRBD1. CDR3 length: 16 residues. Losses at the gene ends were 4 bases for V and 5 bases for J; bases not matched to a gene: 8. Germline V CDR1 and CDR2: LGHNA, YNFKEQ. CDR3 loop: CASSPGQGTSTGELFF. The CDR3 DNA is TGTGCCAGCAGCCCGGGACAGGGCACCTCGACCGGGGAGCTGTTTTTT.

Concerning this clone itself: Distinct nucleotide sequences in the sample also encode this CDR3. The V gene is TRBV28, the J gene TRBJ1-2; D possibly corresponds to TRBD1 (6 bases). Germline CDR1 is MDHEN and CDR2 is SYDVKM. V gave up 5 bases and J gave up 2 bases, with 9 bases separating them. There are 13 residues in the CDR3. The DNA of the CDR3 is TGTGCCAGCAGTCCTCAGGGGAACTATGGCTACACCTTC. Residues: CASSPQGNYGYTF.

The J gene is TRBJ2-2, the V gene TRBV5-1; 8 nucleotides match TRBD2. Losses at the gene ends were 4 bases for V and 8 bases for J; bases not matched to a gene: 7. CDR1 and CDR2 (germline): SGHRS, YFSETQ. This CDR3 has 14 amino acids. In DNA form, the CDR3 reads TGCGCCAGCAGCCCTTTAGCGGGACAAGGGGAGCTGTTTTTT. It codes for CASSPLAGQGELFF.

The chain links TRBV10-3 to TRBJ2-7; 8 nucleotides agree with TRBD1. Germline V lookup: CDR1 ENHRY, CDR2 SYGVKD. V shed 3 bases, J shed 0 bases, and the junction held 10 bases outside the gene matches. The CDR3 is 17 residues long. The CDR3 reads CAISDGQGITSSYEQYF. The CDR3 DNA follows: TGTGCCATCAGTGACGGACAGGGCATCACGTCCTCCTACGAGCAGTACTTC.

This sequence joins TRBV11-1 and TRBJ1-1; D remains unclear. Trimming removed 1 base from V and 4 bases from J, with 7 bases in between. The CDR3 runs to 13 residues. Germline V lookup: CDR1 SGHAT, CDR2 FQDESV (reference sequence). Here the CDR3 DNA reads TGTGCCAGCAGCTTAGAAATAGGCACTGAAGCTTTCTTT. This gives the protein CASSLEIGTEAFF.

The chain joins TRBV7-2 to TRBJ2-5; either TRBD1 or TRBD2 may fit D (6 bases each). The CDR3 runs to 13 residues. Germline V gene data show CDR1 as SGHTA and CDR2 as FQGNSA. Trimming took 4 bases from V and 4 from J, leaving 10 bases between them. The CDR3, as DNA: TGTGCCAGCAGCTATGGGGGGCCAGAGACCCAGTACTTC. Protein: CASSYGGPETQYF.

V and J are TRBV11-3 and TRBJ2-7; 8 positions match TRBD2. The V gene's germline CDR1 is SGHNT and CDR2 YENEEA. V lost 5 bases, J lost 0 bases, and 6 bases stayed unmatched. The CDR3 is made up of 15 amino acids. CDR3 loop: CASSLGGDSSYEQYF. The CDR3 DNA reads TGTGCCAGCAGCCTCGGGGGGGACTCCTCCTACGAGCAGTACTTC. Together with reference TRBV11-3 and TRBJ2-7, the CDR3 gives the full variable domain: EAGVVQSPRYKIIEKKQPVAFWCNPISGHNTLYWYLQNLGQGPELLIRYENEEAVDDSQLPKDRFSAERLKGVDSTLKIQPAELGDSAVYLCASSLGGDSSYEQYFGPGTRLTVT.

The chain couples TRBV3-1 (or the pseudogene TRBV3-2) to TRBJ2-1, with TRBD1 matching 7 bases. Trimming took 8 bases from V and 4 from J; bases not matched to a gene: 8. Per germline, CDR1 LGHDT and CDR2 YNNKEL (reference sequence). The CDR3 is made up of 14 amino acids. The CDR3 loop reads CASSAWDRYNEQFF. The CDR3 nucleotides are TGTGCCAGCTCCGCCTGGGACAGATACAATGAGCAGTTCTTC.

The chain is built from TRBV6-5 and TRBJ2-2, with D unresolved. The CDR3 is 14 residues long. The V end lost 6 bases, the J end lost 0 bases, and 8 bases lay between the germline ends. Germline V gene sequence: CDR1 MNHEY, CDR2 SVGAGI. The CDR3 loop reads CASSRQPNTGELFF. CDR3 nucleotide sequence: TGTGCCAGCAGCCGACAACCGAACACCGGGGAGCTGTTTTTT.

This chain links TRBV27 with TRBJ2-1; TRBD1 matches at 9 bases. Germline assignment: CDR1 MNHEY and CDR2 SMNVEV (reference sequence). Trimming cost V 4 bases and J 2 bases; bases outside gene matches: 3. The CDR3 length is 15 residues. As DNA, the CDR3 is TGTGCCAGCAGTTGGGACAGGGCTACCTACAATGAGCAGTTCTTC. This gives the protein CASSWDRATYNEQFF.

V gene TRBV21-1 combines with J gene TRBJ2-1; the table's D call, TRBD1, was not checked against the DNA. TRBV21-1 is a pseudogene. The length of the CDR3 is 16 residues. The CDR3 DNA reads TGTGCCAGCAGCAAAGTGCAGGGGGAAACAATGGATGAGCAGTTCTTC. This sequence encodes CASSKVQGETMDEQFF.

The chain links TRBV20-1 to TRBJ2-2; 10 nucleotides line up with TRBD2. Losses at the gene ends were 3 bases for V and 6 bases for J; bases not matched to a gene: 19. CDR1 and CDR2 (germline): DFQATT, SNEGSKA (reference sequence). This CDR3 comprises 19 residues. The CDR3 DNA is TGCAGTGCTAGTGCCCTTCAGCTAGCGGGAGACAGCCGGGCCGGGGAGCTGTTTTTT. As protein: CSASALQLAGDSRAGELFF.

The genes are TRBV5-4 and TRBJ2-3; a possible D gene is TRBD1 (5 bases). The CDR3 loop spans 14 amino acids. Trimming removed 0 bases from V and 4 bases from J, with 9 bases in between. The germline V gene encodes CDR1 SGHNT and CDR2 YYREEE (reference sequence). Here the CDR3 DNA reads TGTGCCAGCAGCTTGGAGGGGAACGCAGATACGCAGTATTTT. It is translated as CASSLEGNADTQYF.

The chain employs TRBV28 and TRBJ1-5; tentatively, D is TRBD1 (6 bases). V lost 5 bases and J 7 bases, leaving 15 bases between the germline ends. The CDR3 runs to 14 residues. CDR1 is MDHEN and CDR2 is SYDVKM in the germline V gene. The CDR3 is CASSASQGKQPQHF. CDR3 sequence (DNA): TGTGCCAGCAGTGCATCACAGGGTAAGCAGCCCCAGCATTTT.

This sequence joins TRBV6-5 and TRBJ1-4; TRBD1 matches 9 bases. Germline V lookup: CDR1 MNHEY, CDR2 SVGAGI. This CDR3 region has 15 residues. V shed 5 bases, J shed 8 bases, and the junction held 9 bases outside the gene matches. CDR3 coding DNA: TGTGCCAGCAGTAACGGGGACAGGGCTCTAGAAAAACTGTTTTTT. Translated: CASSNGDRALEKLFF.

The J gene is TRBJ2-7, the V gene TRBV4-1; TRBD1 aligns across 7 bases. The germline gives CDR1 MGHRA, CDR2 YSYEKL. The CDR3 totals 16 residues. With 1 base clipped from V and 4 bases from J, the junction kept 10 bases outside the gene matches. The CDR3 DNA reads as TGCGCCAGCAGCCAAGGCGTTCCGGGACAGACATACGAGCAGTACTTC. It codes for CASSQGVPGQTYEQYF.

The chain recombines TRBV7-2 with TRBJ1-5, with 8 bases aligning to TRBD1. After removal of 4 bases from V and 5 bases from J, the junction contained 7 bases not matched to a gene. The germline V gene encodes CDR1 SGHTA and CDR2 FQGNSA. This CDR3 is 15 amino acids long. The CDR3 region is CASSSSGQGDQPQHF. The CDR3 DNA reads TGTGCCAGCAGCTCCTCTGGACAGGGCGATCAGCCCCAGCATTTT.